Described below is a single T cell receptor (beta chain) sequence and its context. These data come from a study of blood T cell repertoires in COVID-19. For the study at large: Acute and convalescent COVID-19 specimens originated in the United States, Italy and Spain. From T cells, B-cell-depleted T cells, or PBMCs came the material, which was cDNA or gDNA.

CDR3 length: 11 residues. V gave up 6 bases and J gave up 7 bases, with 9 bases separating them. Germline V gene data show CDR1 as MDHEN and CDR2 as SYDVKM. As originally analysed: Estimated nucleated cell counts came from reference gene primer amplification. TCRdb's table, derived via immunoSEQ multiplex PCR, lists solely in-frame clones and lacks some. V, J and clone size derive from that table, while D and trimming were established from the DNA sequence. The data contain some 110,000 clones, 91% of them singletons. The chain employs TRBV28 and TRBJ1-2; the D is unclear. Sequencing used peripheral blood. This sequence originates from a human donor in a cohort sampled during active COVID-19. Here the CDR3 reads CASSPGSGYTF. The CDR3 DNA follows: TGTGCCAGCAGCCCCGGGAGTGGCTACACCTTC.